The present TCR beta chain was sequenced within a study of Tregs in tolerant kidney transplant recipients. TCRdb's copy holds only in-frame clones and misses some; the assay was immunoSEQ multiplex PCR. This table holds under 300,000 clones, approximately 84% found once. CDR3 size: 13 residues. Per the germline V gene, CDR1 is SNHLY and CDR2 is FYNNEI. Trimming removed 6 bases at V and 7 bases at J, with 13 bases between. The genes are TRBV2 and TRBJ1-5; the D is unclear. This clonotype originated in a human donor in good health. The sample was CD4+ T cells from blood. CDR3 loop: CASRTTENQPQHF. The CDR3 DNA is TGTGCCAGCAGAACTACAGAGAACCAGCCCCAGCATTTT.